This TCR beta chain was observed in a study of control samples from healthy donors and cancer patients. Method: immunoSEQ multiplex PCR; TCRdb's copy keeps in-frame clones and lacks some. The data contain under 150,000 clones, 93% of them singletons. Deletions cut 2 bases from V and 5 bases from J, with 14 bases between. The CDR3 is 15 amino acids. CDR1 SGHKS and CDR2 YYEKEE come from the germline V gene (reference sequence). Sample: blood. This chain joins TRBV5-5 and TRBJ1-5; the D gene is possibly TRBD1 (5 bases). The sequence was collected from a man aged 25 to 45 in good health. This CDR3 is CASSLVPGSHQPQHF. CDR3 nucleotide sequence: TGTGCCAGCAGCTTAGTACCAGGGTCCCATCAGCCCCAGCATTTT. The full variable domain, with the rest looked up from reference TRBV5-5 and TRBJ1-5, is DAGVTQSPTHLIKTRGQQVTLRCSPISGHKSVSWYQQVLGQGPQFIFQYYEKEERGRGNFPDRFSARQFPNYSSELNVNALLLGDSALYLCASSLVPGSHQPQHFGDGTRLSIL.